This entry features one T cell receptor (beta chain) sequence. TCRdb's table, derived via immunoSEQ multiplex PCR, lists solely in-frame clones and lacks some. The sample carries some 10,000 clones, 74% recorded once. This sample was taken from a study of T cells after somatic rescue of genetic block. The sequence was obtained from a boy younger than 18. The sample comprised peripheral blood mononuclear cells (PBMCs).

The CDR3 DNA sequence: TGTGCCAGCAGCCAGCGGATGGATCTCTCTGCCACAGATACGCAGTATTTT. Protein product: CASSQRMDLSATDTQYF. The chain carries TRBV7-9 and TRBJ2-3, with a tentative D call TRBD2 (5 bases). The CDR3 runs to 17 residues. Per germline, CDR1 SEHNR and CDR2 FQNEAQ (reference sequence). The V and J ends lost 5 bases and 2 bases respectively, with 20 bases between them.